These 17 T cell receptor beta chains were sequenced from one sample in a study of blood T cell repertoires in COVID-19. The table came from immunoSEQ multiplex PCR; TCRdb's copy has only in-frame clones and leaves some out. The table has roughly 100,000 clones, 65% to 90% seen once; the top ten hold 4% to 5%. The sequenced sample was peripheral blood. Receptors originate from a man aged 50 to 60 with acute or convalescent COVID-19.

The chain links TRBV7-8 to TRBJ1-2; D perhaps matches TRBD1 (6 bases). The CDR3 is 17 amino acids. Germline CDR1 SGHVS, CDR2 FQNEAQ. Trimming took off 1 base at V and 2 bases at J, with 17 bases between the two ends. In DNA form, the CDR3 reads TGTGCCAGCAGCTTAGTACCGAGTGTGACAGGAAACTATGGCTACACCTTC. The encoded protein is CASSLVPSVTGNYGYTF.

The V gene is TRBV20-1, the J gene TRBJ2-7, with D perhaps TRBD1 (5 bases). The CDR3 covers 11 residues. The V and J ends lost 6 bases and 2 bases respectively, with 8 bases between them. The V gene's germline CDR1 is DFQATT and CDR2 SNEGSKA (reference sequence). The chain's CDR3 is CSAGEPYEQYF. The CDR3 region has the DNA TGCAGTGCAGGGGAACCCTACGAGCAGTACTTC.

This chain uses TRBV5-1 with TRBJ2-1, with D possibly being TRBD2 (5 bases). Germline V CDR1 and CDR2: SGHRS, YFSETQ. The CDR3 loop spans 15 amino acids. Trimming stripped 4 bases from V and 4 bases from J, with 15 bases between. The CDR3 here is CASSLGRLPYNEQFF. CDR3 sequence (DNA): TGCGCCAGCAGCCTAGGAAGACTACCTTACAATGAGCAGTTCTTC. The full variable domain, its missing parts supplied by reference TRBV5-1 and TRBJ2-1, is KAGVTQTPRYLIKTRGQQVTLSCSPISGHRSVSWYQQTPGQGLQFLFEYFSETQRNKGNFPGRFSGRQFSNSRSEMNVSTLELGDSALYLCASSLGRLPYNEQFFGPGTRLTVL.

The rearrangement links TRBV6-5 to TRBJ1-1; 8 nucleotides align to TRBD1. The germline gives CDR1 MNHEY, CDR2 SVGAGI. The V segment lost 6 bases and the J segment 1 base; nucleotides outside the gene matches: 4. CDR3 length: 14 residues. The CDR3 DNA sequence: TGTGCCAGCAGCTCCGGGACAGGGAACACTGAAGCTTTCTTT. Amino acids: CASSSGTGNTEAFF.

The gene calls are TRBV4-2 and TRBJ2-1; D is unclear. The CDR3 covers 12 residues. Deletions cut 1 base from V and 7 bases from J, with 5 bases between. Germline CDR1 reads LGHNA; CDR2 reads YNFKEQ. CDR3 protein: CASSQGGNEQFF. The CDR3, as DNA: TGTGCCAGCAGCCAAGGCGGAAATGAGCAGTTCTTC.

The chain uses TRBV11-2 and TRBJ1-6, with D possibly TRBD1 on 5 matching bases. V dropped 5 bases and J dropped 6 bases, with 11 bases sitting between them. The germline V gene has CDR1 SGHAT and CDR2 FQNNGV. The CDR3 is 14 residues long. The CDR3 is CASSPGTPNSPLHF. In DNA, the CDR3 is TGTGCCAGCAGCCCCGGGACTCCTAATTCACCCCTCCACTTT.

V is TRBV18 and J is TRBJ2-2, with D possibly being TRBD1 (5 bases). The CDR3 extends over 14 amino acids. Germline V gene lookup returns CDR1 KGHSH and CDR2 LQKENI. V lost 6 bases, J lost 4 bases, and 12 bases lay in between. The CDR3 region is CASSRGHPTGELFF. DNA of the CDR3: TGTGCCAGCTCCCGAGGACATCCCACCGGGGAGCTGTTTTTT.

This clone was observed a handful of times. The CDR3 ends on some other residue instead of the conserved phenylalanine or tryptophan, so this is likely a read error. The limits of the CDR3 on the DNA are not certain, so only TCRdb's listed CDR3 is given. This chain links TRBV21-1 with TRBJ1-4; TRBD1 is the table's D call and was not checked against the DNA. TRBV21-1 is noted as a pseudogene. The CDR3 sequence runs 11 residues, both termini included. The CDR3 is CASSMGDRPLG.

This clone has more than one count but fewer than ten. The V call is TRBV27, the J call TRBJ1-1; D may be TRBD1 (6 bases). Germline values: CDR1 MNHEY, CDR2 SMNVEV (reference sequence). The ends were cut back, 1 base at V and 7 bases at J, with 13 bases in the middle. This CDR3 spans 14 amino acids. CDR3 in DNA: TGTGCCAGCAGTTTATTTGCAGGGGTCGGTGAAGCTTTCTTT. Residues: CASSLFAGVGEAFF.

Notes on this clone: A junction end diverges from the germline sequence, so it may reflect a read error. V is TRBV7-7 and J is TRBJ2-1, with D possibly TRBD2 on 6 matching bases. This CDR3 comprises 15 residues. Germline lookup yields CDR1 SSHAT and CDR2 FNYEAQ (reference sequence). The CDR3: CASSPGTFDGDEQFF. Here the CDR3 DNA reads TGTGCTAGCAGCCCCGGGACTTTTGATGGCGATGAGCAGTTCTTC.

This CDR3 is CASSLGGLNNEQFF. DNA for the CDR3: TGCGCCAGCAGCTTAGGGGGCCTTAACAATGAGCAGTTCTTC. V gene TRBV5-1 combines with J gene TRBJ2-1, with 7 bases lining up with TRBD1. Trimming removed 2 bases from V and 5 bases from J; junction bases left unmatched: 4. CDR3 size: 14 residues. Germline V lookup: CDR1 SGHRS, CDR2 YFSETQ.

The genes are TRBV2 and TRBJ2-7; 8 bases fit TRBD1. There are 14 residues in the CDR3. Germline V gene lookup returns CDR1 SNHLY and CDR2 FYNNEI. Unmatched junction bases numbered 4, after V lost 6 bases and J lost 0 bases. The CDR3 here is CASSRDRFSYEQYF. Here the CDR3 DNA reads TGTGCCAGCAGCCGGGACAGGTTCTCCTACGAGCAGTACTTC.

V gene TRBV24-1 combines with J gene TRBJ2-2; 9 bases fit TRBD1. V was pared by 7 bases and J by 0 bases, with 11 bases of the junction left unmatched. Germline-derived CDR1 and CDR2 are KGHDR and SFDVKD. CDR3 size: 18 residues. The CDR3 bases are TGTGCCACCAGCTCCCGGACAGGGGACGTGACGAACACCGGGGAGCTGTTTTTT. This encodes CATSSRTGDVTNTGELFF.

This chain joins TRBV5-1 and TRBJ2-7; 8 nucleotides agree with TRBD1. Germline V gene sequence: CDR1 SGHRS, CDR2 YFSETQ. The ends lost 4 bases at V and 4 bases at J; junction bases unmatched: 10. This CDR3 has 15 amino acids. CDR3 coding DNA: TGCGCCAGCAGCCCGTTTCAGGGGGCGAGATACGAGCAGTACTTC. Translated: CASSPFQGARYEQYF.

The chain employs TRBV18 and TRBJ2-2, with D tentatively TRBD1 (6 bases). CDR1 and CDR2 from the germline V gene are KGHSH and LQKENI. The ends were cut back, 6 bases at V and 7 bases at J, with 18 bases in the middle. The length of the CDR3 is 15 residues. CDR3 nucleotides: TGTGCCAGCTCCTCGGGACACGAGCCCCTCGGGGAGCTGTTTTTT. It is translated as CASSSGHEPLGELFF.

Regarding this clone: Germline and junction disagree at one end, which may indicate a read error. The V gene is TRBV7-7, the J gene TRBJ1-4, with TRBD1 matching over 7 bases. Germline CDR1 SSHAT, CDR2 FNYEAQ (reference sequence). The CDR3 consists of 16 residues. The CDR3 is CASSLGQFGTNEKLFF. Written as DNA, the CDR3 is TGTGCTAGCAGCCTGGGACAGTTTGGGACTAATGAAAAACTGTTTTTT.

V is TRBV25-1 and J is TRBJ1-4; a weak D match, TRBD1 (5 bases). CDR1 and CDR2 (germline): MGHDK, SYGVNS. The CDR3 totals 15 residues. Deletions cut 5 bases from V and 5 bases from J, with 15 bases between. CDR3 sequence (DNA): TGTGCCAGCAGTCGGAGATGGTCAGGGAATGAAAAACTGTTTTTT. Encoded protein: CASSRRWSGNEKLFF. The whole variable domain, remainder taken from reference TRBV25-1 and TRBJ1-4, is EADIYQTPRYLVIGTGKKITLECSQTMGHDKMYWYQQDPGMELHLIHYSYGVNSTEKGDLSSESTVSRIRTEHFPLTLESARPSHTSQYLCASSRRWSGNEKLFFGSGTQLSVL.